This TCR beta chain was identified in a study of human T cells and chemical hapten exposure. The CDR3 has 15 amino acids. Indicated time point: pre-sensitization, week 0. Treatment defined: therapeutic diphenylcyclopropenone sensitization with weekly scalp DPC. Alopecia patients between 18 and 70 years old and suitable for DPC were used as donors. Extraction of total RNA was performed on unfractionated whole blood. TCRdb redid the calling of the RACE reads with MiXCR, one entry per CDR3 protein. The profile shows about 120,000 distinct CDR3 sequences, around an eighth of them singletons. This clonotype originated in a woman between 18 and 29 years old with alopecia areata. Some clones in this sample may be carry-over from other donors' samples. The genes are TRBV21-1 and TRBJ2-5; no check of the table's D call, TRBD1, against the DNA was made. TRBV21-1 is a listed pseudogene. Sequenced here: whole blood, sampled in connection with sensitization to the hapten diphenylcyclopropenone (DPC). The CDR3 sequence is CASSKPGVYGETQYF. DNA of the CDR3: TGTGCCAGCAGCAAACCAGGGGTTTACGGAGAGACCCAGTACTTC.